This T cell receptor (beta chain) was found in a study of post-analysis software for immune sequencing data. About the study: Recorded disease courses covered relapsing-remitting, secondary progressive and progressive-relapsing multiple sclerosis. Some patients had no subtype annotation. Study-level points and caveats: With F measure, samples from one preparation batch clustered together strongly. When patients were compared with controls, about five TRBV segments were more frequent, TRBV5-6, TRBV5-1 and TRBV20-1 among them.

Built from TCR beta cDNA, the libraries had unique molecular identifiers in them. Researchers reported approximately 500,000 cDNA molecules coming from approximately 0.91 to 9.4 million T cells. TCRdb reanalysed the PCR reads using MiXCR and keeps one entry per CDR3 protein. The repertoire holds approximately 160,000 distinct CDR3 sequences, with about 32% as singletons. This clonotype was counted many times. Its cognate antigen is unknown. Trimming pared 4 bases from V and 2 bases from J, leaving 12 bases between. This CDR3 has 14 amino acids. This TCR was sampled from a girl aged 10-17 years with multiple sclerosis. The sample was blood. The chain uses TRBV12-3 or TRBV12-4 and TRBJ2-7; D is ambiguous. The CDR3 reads CASSWSGYPYEQYF. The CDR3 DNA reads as TGTGCCAGCAGTTGGTCAGGATATCCCTACGAGCAGTACTTC.